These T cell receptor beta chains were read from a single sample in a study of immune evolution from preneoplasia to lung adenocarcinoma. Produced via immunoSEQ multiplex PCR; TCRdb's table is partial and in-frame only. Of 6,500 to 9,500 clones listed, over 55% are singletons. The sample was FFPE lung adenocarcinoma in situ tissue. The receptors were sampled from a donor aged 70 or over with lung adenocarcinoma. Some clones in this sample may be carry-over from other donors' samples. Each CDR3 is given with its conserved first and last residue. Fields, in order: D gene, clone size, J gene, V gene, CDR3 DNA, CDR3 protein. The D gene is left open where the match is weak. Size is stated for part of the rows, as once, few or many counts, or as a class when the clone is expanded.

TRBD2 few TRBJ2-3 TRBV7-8 TGTGCCAGCAGCTTCAGTGGGACTATAAGCACAGATACGCAGTATTTT CASSFSGTISTDTQYF
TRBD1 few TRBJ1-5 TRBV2 TGTGCCAGCAGTCAAGACAGGGGGTATCAGCCCCAGCATTTT CASSQDRGYQPQHF
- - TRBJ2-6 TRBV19 TGTGCCAGTAGTATATCTGGGGCCAACGTCCTGACTTTC CASSISGANVLTF
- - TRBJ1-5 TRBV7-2 TGTGCCAGCAGCTTAGATGACCAGCCCCAGCATTTT CASSLDDQPQHF
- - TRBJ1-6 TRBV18 TGTGCCAGCTCAGGGGACACTATACCTAATTCACCCCTCCACTTT CASSGDTIPNSPLHF
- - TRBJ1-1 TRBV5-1 TGCGCCAGCAGCTTAGGGGGAGACACTGAAGCTTTCTTT CASSLGGDTEAFF
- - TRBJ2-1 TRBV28 TGTGCCAGCAGTTTAATTAGCCAGCGGAAACCCAATGAGCAGTTCTTC CASSLISQRKPNEQFF
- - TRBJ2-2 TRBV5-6 TGTGCCAGCAGCGAGGCAGGGATCACCCTCACCGGGGAGCTGTTTTTT CASSEAGITLTGELFF
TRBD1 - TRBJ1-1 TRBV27 TGTGCCAGCAGTAAAACAGGGGCGGGATGGAACACTGAAGCTTTCTTT CASSKTGAGWNTEAFF
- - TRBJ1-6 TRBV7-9 TGTGCCGGCAGCCCTTTGGACGGCCACCCTATGAATTCACCCCTCCACTTT CAGSPLDGHPMNSPLHF
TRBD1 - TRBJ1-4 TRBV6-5 TGTGCCAGCAGTTACAGGGGGCGGAATAATGAAAAACTGTTTTTT CASSYRGRNNEKLFF
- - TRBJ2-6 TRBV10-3 TGTGCCATCAGTGATCAGAGCTCTGGGGCCAACGTCCTGACTTTC CAISDQSSGANVLTF
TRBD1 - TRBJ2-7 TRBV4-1 TGCGCCAGCAGCCCCCGGACAGGGGCCTACGAGCAGTACTTC CASSPRTGAYEQYF
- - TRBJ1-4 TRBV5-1 TGCGCCAGCAGCTTGGCCGTTCCGTGGGAAAAACTGTTTTTT CASSLAVPWEKLFF
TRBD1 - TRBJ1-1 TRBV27 TGTGCCAGCAGTCCGGGACAGGGGCTGAACACTGAAGCTTTCTTT CASSPGQGLNTEAFF
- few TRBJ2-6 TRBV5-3 TGTGCCAGAAGGGAAGCCAGCTCTGGGGCCAACGTCCTGACTTTC CARREASSGANVLTF
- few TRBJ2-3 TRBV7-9 TGTGCCAGCAGATCAAACGGTCAGGGGCATAGAGCTACGCAGTATTTT CASRSNGQGHRATQYF
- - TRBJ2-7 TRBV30 TGTGCCTTAACTGTCTTGGGTAGGGGGAGCTACGAGCAGTACTTC CALTVLGRGSYEQYF
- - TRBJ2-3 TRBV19 TGTACGGATACAGGGAGGGACCGCGACTTCACAGATACGCAGTATTTT CTDTGRDRDFTDTQYF
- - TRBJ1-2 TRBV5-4 TGTGCCAGCAGCTTCGTGGGTATGGGCTATGGCTACACCTTC CASSFVGMGYGYTF
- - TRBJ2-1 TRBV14 TGTGCCAGCAGCCAATTCCCGGGACTTCAGTTCTTC CASSQFPGLQFF
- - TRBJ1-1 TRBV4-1 TGCGCCAGCAGCCAAGATCAATACAGGGTGAACACTGAAGCTTTCTTT CASSQDQYRVNTEAFF
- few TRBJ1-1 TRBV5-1 TGCGCCAGCACCCAGGGGTGGGGCACTGAAGCTTTCTTT CASTQGWGTEAFF
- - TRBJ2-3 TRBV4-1 TGCGCCAGCAGCCAGACGGGACTTAGTTCAGATACGCAGTATTTT CASSQTGLSSDTQYF
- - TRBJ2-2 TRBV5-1 TGCGCCAGCAGCTTGGGAGCAGGGAGTAACGGGGAGCTGTTTTTT CASSLGAGSNGELFF
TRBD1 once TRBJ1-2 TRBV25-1 TGTGCCAGCAGTGAATACAGGGGGCTCGGCTACACCTTC CASSEYRGLGYTF
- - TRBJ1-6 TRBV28 TGTGCCAGCAGTCCCAACCCGACAAGGGGGAATTCACCCCTCCACTTT CASSPNPTRGNSPLHF
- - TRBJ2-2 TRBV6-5 TGTGCCAGCAGCGCAGCCCGGCCGGGGAACGGGGAGCTGTTTTTT CASSAARPGNGELFF
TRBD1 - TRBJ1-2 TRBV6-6 TGTGCCAGCAGTTACTCGGGACAGAATTATGGCTACACCTTC CASSYSGQNYGYTF
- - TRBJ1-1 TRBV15 TGTGCCACCAGCAGAAGGGCGAACACTGAAGCTTTCTTT CATSRRANTEAFF
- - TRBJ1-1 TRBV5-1 TGCGCCAGCAGCCCCCTAGCGAGGGGCATGAACACTGAAGCTTTCTTT CASSPLARGMNTEAFF
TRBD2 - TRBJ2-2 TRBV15 TGTGCCACCAGCAGAGACTGGGGGGGCACCGGGGAGCTGTTTTTT CATSRDWGGTGELFF
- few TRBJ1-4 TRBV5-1 TGCGCCAGCAGCCCCGTGGGGGGTACTAATGAAAAACTGTTTTTT CASSPVGGTNEKLFF
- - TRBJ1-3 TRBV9 TGTGCCAGCAGCGTAGGAGTTACCGGAAACACCATATATTTT CASSVGVTGNTIYF
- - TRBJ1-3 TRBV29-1 TGCAGCGTTGGCGAGGACAGCAGAAACACCATATATTTT CSVGEDSRNTIYF
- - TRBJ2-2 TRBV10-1 TGCGCCAGCAGTAACCGGGAGACCACCGGGGAGCTGTTTTTT CASSNRETTGELFF
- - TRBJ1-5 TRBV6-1 TGTGCCAGCAGTTTACAGCCCTATAGCAATCAGCCCCAGCATTTT CASSLQPYSNQPQHF
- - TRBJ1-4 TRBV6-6 TGTGCCAGCACCTCGACGGGAAGGGGGGGAGAAAAACTGTTTTTT CASTSTGRGGEKLFF
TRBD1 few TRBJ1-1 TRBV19 TGTGCCAGTGGACGACAGGGAGGCACTGAAGCTTTCTTT CASGRQGGTEAFF
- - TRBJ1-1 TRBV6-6 TGTGCTAGCAGTTACTCGGGTCGGGTCGGAGGTGAAGCTTTCTTT CASSYSGRVGGEAFF
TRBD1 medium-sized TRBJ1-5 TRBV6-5 TGTGCCAGCAGTTACACGACAGGGATAGATCAGCCCCAGCATTTT CASSYTTGIDQPQHF
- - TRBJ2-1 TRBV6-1 TGTGCCAGCAGGTTTAGCGGCTCCTACAATGAGCAGTTCTTC CASRFSGSYNEQFF
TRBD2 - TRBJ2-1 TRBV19 TGTGCCAGTAATTCCGGGGGGGGGCAAACAAAGAAGTTCTTC CASNSGGGQTKKFF
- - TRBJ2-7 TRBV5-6 TGTGCCAGCAGCTTGCCCCCCTCCGGCGAGCAGTACTTC CASSLPPSGEQYF
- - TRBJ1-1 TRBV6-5 TGTGCCAGCAGGCTACATGGGACCGAAGCTTTCTTT CASRLHGTEAFF
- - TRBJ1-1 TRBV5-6 TGTGCCAGCAGCCCTATTTTCGGGAACACTGAAGCTTTCTTT CASSPIFGNTEAFF
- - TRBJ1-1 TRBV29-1 TGCAGCGTTGAAGGGGGGATGAACACTGAAGCTTTCTTT CSVEGGMNTEAFF
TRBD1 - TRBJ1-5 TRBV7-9 TGTGCCAGCAGCTTAGTGGGACAGGGCGCCAATCAGCCCCAGCATTTT CASSLVGQGANQPQHF
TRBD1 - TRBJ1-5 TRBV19 TGTGCCAGCAGAATGGGAGCCGGGACAGTTTATAGCAATCAGCCCCAGCATTTT CASRMGAGTVYSNQPQHF